Each of the 18 T cell receptor beta chains below was sequenced from the same sample in a study of OX40 agonist ivuxolimab in advanced cancers. The protocol was immunoSEQ multiplex PCR, while the TCRdb copy is restricted to in-frame clones and leaves out a portion. The repertoire holds about 60,000 clones, with roughly 80% as singletons. The sample was CD4+ or CD8+ T cells sorted from blood, taken in a trial of the OX40 agonist ivuxolimab. All receptors come from an adult with an advanced solid tumor such as melanoma, head and neck, liver or kidney cancer.

The CDR3 nucleotides are TGTGCCAGCGGGACAGTCCCCGGGTACGAGCAGTACGTC. Its translation: CASGTVPGYEQYV. This chain uses TRBV2 with TRBJ2-7, with 7 nucleotides matching TRBD1. The V segment lost 8 bases and the J segment 4 bases; nucleotides outside the gene matches: 8. The V gene's germline CDR1 is SNHLY and CDR2 FYNNEI. CDR3 length equals 13 residues.

This clone was picked up one time. The rearrangement uses TRBV7-2 and TRBJ1-2; 7 bases match TRBD1. This CDR3 has 16 amino acids. Per germline, CDR1 SGHTA and CDR2 FQGNSA. J gave up 0 bases and V 4 bases, and 8 bases lay outside the gene matches. CDR3 DNA sequence: TGTGCCAGCAGCTCAACAGGACAGGTAGCTAACTATGGCTACACCTTC. Its protein is CASSSTGQVANYGYTF.

The V and J genes are TRBV7-2 and TRBJ2-5; 12 bases agree with TRBD2. The germline CDR1 and CDR2 sequences are SGHTA and FQGNSA. After removal of 2 bases from V and 2 bases from J, the junction contained 3 bases not matched to a gene. CDR3 length equals 16 residues. CDR3 sequence reads: CASSLSTSGGQETQYF. The CDR3 bases are TGTGCCAGCAGCTTATCAACTAGCGGGGGGCAAGAGACCCAGTACTTC.

V usage is TRBV25-1 and J usage is TRBJ2-1; 12 nucleotides agree with TRBD1. This CDR3 contains 16 residues. CDR1 and CDR2 from the germline V gene are MGHDK and SYGVNS. V was pared by 3 bases and J by 5 bases, with 5 bases of the junction left unmatched. The CDR3 reads CASSDPGQGADNEQFF. The CDR3 DNA is TGTGCCAGCAGTGATCCGGGACAGGGGGCTGACAATGAGCAGTTCTTC. The full variable domain, rest sourced from reference TRBV25-1 and TRBJ2-1, is EADIYQTPRYLVIGTGKKITLECSQTMGHDKMYWYQQDPGMELHLIHYSYGVNSTEKGDLSSESTVSRIRTEHFPLTLESARPSHTSQYLCASSDPGQGADNEQFFGPGTRLTVL.

V gene TRBV7-2 combines with J gene TRBJ2-7, with TRBD2 identical over 9 bases. Losses at the gene ends were 5 bases for V and 2 bases for J; bases not matched to a gene: 10. Per the germline V gene, CDR1 is SGHTA and CDR2 is FQGNSA. The CDR3 is 16 residues long. The CDR3 DNA reads as TGTGCCAGCAGCCCTCAAGCGGGAGGTAACCCCTACGAGCAGTACTTC. Amino acids: CASSPQAGGNPYEQYF.

V and J are TRBV7-6 and TRBJ2-7; no firm D call. V was clipped by 1 base and J by 0 bases, with 10 bases between them. Germline CDR1 is SGHVS and CDR2 is FNYEAQ. The CDR3 covers 15 residues. The CDR3 spells CASSLGPSSSYEQYV. In DNA form, the CDR3 reads TGTGCCAGCAGCTTAGGGCCCTCGAGCTCCTACGAGCAGTACGTC.

The chain has TRBV5-1 and TRBJ1-2; D is unresolved. Per the germline V gene, CDR1 is SGHRS and CDR2 is YFSETQ. The CDR3 covers 14 residues. Trimming took 0 bases from V and 5 from J, leaving 11 bases between them. Here the CDR3 reads CASSLGEGTYGYTF. The CDR3 nucleotides are TGCGCCAGCAGCTTGGGTGAAGGAACTTATGGCTACACCTTC. Complete variable domain (other parts from reference TRBV5-1 and TRBJ1-2): KAGVTQTPRYLIKTRGQQVTLSCSPISGHRSVSWYQQTPGQGLQFLFEYFSETQRNKGNFPGRFSGRQFSNSRSEMNVSTLELGDSALYLCASSLGEGTYGYTFGSGTRLTVV.

In its sample, this clone was seen once. The chain combines TRBV9 with TRBJ2-7, with 11 bases matching TRBD2. The junction had 12 bases not matched to a gene; V was cut back by 7 bases and J by 3 bases. The CDR3 sequence is 16 residues long. Germline loops: CDR1 SGDLS, CDR2 YYNGEE. CDR3 sequence: CASSLGLAGGNYEQYF. The CDR3 nucleotides are TGTGCCAGCTCCCTGGGGCTAGCGGGAGGAAACTACGAGCAGTACTTC.

The sample holds one count of this clone. The V gene is TRBV19, the J gene TRBJ1-2; TRBD1 might be the D (5 bases). The CDR3 runs 13 residues. V lost 4 bases to trimming and J lost 3 bases, with 9 bases between them. Germline V gene lookup returns CDR1 LNHDA and CDR2 SQIVND (reference sequence). The CDR3 DNA follows: TGTGCCAGTAGTACTGGGGGGGACTATGGCTACACCTTC. Amino acids: CASSTGGDYGYTF.

This clone was counted only a few times. The V and J genes are TRBV6-6 and TRBJ1-1; TRBD1 matches 9 bases. This CDR3 has 15 amino acids. The germline V gene encodes CDR1 MNHNY and CDR2 SVGAGI (reference sequence). V gave up 7 bases and J gave up 5 bases; unmatched junction bases: 11. The CDR3 sequence: CASTRTGVVWTEAFF. For the CDR3, the DNA is TGTGCCAGCACTCGGACAGGGGTCGTGTGGACTGAAGCTTTCTTT.

This clone was detected a few times. This chain links TRBV9 with TRBJ2-2, with TRBD1 as a possible D gene (5 bases). This CDR3 has 15 amino acids. Germline CDR1 is SGDLS and CDR2 is YYNGEE. The V and J ends lost 0 bases and 3 bases respectively, with 9 bases between them. CDR3 region: CASSVGPGYTGELFF. CDR3 coding DNA: TGTGCCAGCAGCGTAGGGCCAGGGTACACCGGGGAGCTGTTTTTT.

To note about this clone: Other DNA sequences from this sample encode an identical CDR3 as well. This chain links TRBV29-1 with TRBJ2-3; D may correspond to TRBD1 or TRBD2 (5 bases each). CDR3 length: 13 amino acids. The ends were cut back, 4 bases at V and 4 bases at J, with 12 bases in the middle. The germline gives CDR1 SQVTM, CDR2 ANQGSEA. DNA for the CDR3: TGCAGCGTTGGGGGGAAAGCGGCAGATACGCAGTATTTT. As protein: CSVGGKAADTQYF.

The genes are TRBV9 and TRBJ2-2, with D unclear. Germline lookup yields CDR1 SGDLS and CDR2 YYNGEE. V was shortened by 1 base and J by 6 bases, with 10 bases between the two germline ends. CDR3 size: 14 residues. The CDR3 loop is CASSVLDWAGELFF. The CDR3 DNA reads TGTGCCAGCAGCGTACTAGACTGGGCCGGGGAGCTGTTTTTT. The variable domain in full, with the rest retrieved from reference TRBV9 and TRBJ2-2, is DSGVTQTPKHLITATGQRVTLRCSPRSGDLSVYWYQQSLDQGLQFLIQYYNGEERAKGNILERFSAQQFPDLHSELNLSSLELGDSALYFCASSVLDWAGELFFGEGSRLTVL.

The chain joins TRBV5-1 to TRBJ1-4; no reliable D call. The CDR3 runs to 14 residues. V lost 0 bases and J lost 4, with 7 bases in between. Per the germline V gene, CDR1 is SGHRS and CDR2 is YFSETQ. For the CDR3, the DNA is TGCGCCAGCAGCTTGGCTGGGAATAATGAAAAACTGTTTTTT. This gives the protein CASSLAGNNEKLFF.

V usage is TRBV27 and J usage is TRBJ1-4; tentatively, D is TRBD1 (5 bases). The CDR3 runs 14 residues. Germline CDR1 and CDR2: MNHEY and SMNVEV (reference sequence). V lost 5 bases and J lost 8, with 15 bases in between. CDR3 in amino acids: CASSPDRPLEKLFF. The CDR3 coding sequence is TGTGCCAGCAGTCCCGACAGACCCCTAGAAAAACTGTTTTTT.

The chain has TRBV6-5 and TRBJ1-6, with D possibly matching TRBD1 (5 bases). Germline V lookup: CDR1 MNHEY, CDR2 SVGAGI. This CDR3 has 14 residues. Trimming took 2 bases from V and 5 from J, leaving 7 bases between them. The CDR3 here is CASSYGQNNSPLHF. The CDR3 coding sequence is TGTGCCAGCAGTTACGGACAAAATAATTCACCCCTCCACTTT.

The DNA for the CDR3 is TGCGCCAGCAGCTTAACAGCGGGAACCTACGAGCAGTACTTC. Protein product: CASSLTAGTYEQYF. This chain links TRBV5-1 with TRBJ2-7; 7 bases agree with TRBD2. V was pared by 2 bases and J by 2 bases, with 4 bases of the junction left unmatched. Germline V gene lookup returns CDR1 SGHRS and CDR2 YFSETQ. The CDR3 length is 14 residues.

This rearrangement joins TRBV9 to TRBJ1-6; 7 positions agree with TRBD1. Trimming removed 3 bases from V and 4 bases from J; junction bases left unmatched: 19. Germline V gene lookup returns CDR1 SGDLS and CDR2 YYNGEE. The CDR3 sequence is 20 residues long. The DNA for the CDR3 is TGTGCCAGCAGCGCAGGGGGAAGCTTACCCGGGACTCGGTATAATTCACCCCTCCACTTT. Its protein is CASSAGGSLPGTRYNSPLHF.